The 9 T cell receptor beta chains reported below all come from one sample, sequenced in a study of CD8+CD57+ T cells in acquired aplastic anemia. CDR3 and TCR beta VDJ profiling relied on a genomic DNA template. TCRdb reprocessed the reads with MiXCR, giving one entry per CDR3 protein. The table lists some 220,000 distinct CDR3 sequences, 34% of them singletons. The sample consisted of sorted CD4+, CD8+, or CD8+CD57+ T cells (not recorded which) from PBMCs. The origin of the receptors is a human donor in good health, serving as a control.

This clonotype was recorded many times. The chain couples TRBV2 to TRBJ1-4, with a tentative D call TRBD1 (6 bases). CDR1 SNHLY and CDR2 FYNNEI come from the germline V gene. V shed 4 bases and J shed 5 bases, with 8 bases lying between them. CDR3 length: 13 residues. CDR3 bases: TGTGCCAGCAGTGCGGGGGCGAATGAAAAACTGTTTTTT. As protein: CASSAGANEKLFF.

V is TRBV6-5 and J is TRBJ1-1; 9 bases agree with TRBD1. The CDR3 spans 15 residues. V dropped 1 base and J dropped 7; count of bases not matched to a gene: 7. Germline CDR1 MNHEY, CDR2 SVGAGI. Here the CDR3 DNA reads TGTGCCAGCAGTTACTTGGGACAGGGTTACCATGAAGCTTTCTTT. This encodes CASSYLGQGYHEAFF.

J is TRBJ2-5 and V is TRBV7-6; D perhaps matches TRBD2 (6 bases). Trimming stripped 6 bases from V and 5 bases from J, with 13 bases between. Germline V CDR1 and CDR2: SGHVS, FNYEAQ. This CDR3 contains 13 residues. CDR3: CASRGGGSETQYF. The CDR3, as DNA: TGTGCCAGCAGGGGGGGTGGATCGGAGACCCAGTACTTC.

The chain has TRBV20-1 and TRBJ2-7; unclear D gene. CDR1 and CDR2 from the germline V gene are DFQATT and SNEGSKA (reference sequence). V was pared by 6 bases and J by 2 bases, with 14 bases between. The CDR3 is 13 residues long. CDR3 in DNA: TGCAGTGCAGAGCAGGCGACGCCCTACGAGCAGTACTTC. Amino acids: CSAEQATPYEQYF.

This chain connects TRBV10-3 to TRBJ2-7; D is uncertain. Germline V gives CDR1 ENHRY, CDR2 SYGVKD. This CDR3 has 12 amino acids. CDR3 in DNA: TGTGCTCAGAGGTCCCCCGACTACGAGCAGTACTTC. Translated: CAQRSPDYEQYF.

This clonotype appeared a few times. This chain uses TRBV6-1 with TRBJ1-2; weak D call: TRBD1 (5 bases). The CDR3 has 14 amino acids. V lost 5 bases and J 8 bases, leaving 18 bases between the germline ends. CDR1 is MNHNS and CDR2 is SASEGT in the germline V gene. Here the CDR3 reads CASSLLASNRGYTF. The CDR3 DNA reads TGTGCCAGCAGTCTCCTCGCCTCAAACAGGGGCTACACCTTC.

This clonotype was observed many times. The rearrangement links TRBV19 to TRBJ1-4; 7 bases map to TRBD1. The V segment lost 1 base and the J segment 4 bases; nucleotides outside the gene matches: 3. Germline CDR1 and CDR2: LNHDA and SQIVND (reference sequence). The length of the CDR3 is 15 residues. CDR3 DNA sequence: TGTGCCAGTAGTATAGGGGACAGCTTTAATGAAAAACTGTTTTTT. The encoded protein is CASSIGDSFNEKLFF.

The rearrangement joins TRBV11-2 to TRBJ2-1; D is ambiguous. CDR1 and CDR2 (germline): SGHAT, FQNNGV. The CDR3 loop spans 14 amino acids. V lost 0 bases and J 10 bases, leaving 13 bases between the germline ends. The CDR3 is CASSLDQLTKEQFF. The CDR3, as DNA: TGTGCCAGCAGCTTAGACCAATTAACTAAAGAGCAGTTCTTC.

This clonotype was recorded many times. V usage is TRBV2 and J usage is TRBJ2-7, with TRBD1 matching over 10 bases. The CDR3 consists of 14 residues. Germline V gives CDR1 SNHLY, CDR2 FYNNEI. V gave up 8 bases and J gave up 2 bases; unmatched junction bases: 6. CDR3 coding DNA: TGTGCCAGCCGGTGGGGGACAGGGGCCTACGAGCAGTACTTC. It is translated as CASRWGTGAYEQYF.